Listed below are T cell receptor beta chains from one sample, sequenced in a study of monozygotic twins with inflammatory bowel disease. Reanalyzing the 5' RACE reads, TCRdb keeps one entry per CDR3 protein, without DNA. This specimen shows some 440,000 distinct CDR3 sequences; the ten leading clones hold about 2.2%. The sequenced material came from blood. The origin of the receptors is a human donor with ulcerative colitis or Crohn's disease, or a healthy co-twin of an affected twin (not recorded which). The CDR3 runs from the conserved cysteine through the conserved F or W.

TRBV6-5	TRBJ2-6	CASSYSGLAGASGANVLTF
TRBV20-1	TRBJ2-3	CSAREGPAGDEDTQYF
TRBV7-2	TRBJ1-1	CASSLEVVATEAFF
TRBV20-1	TRBJ2-1	CSAHQAASGEQFF
TRBV30	TRBJ2-3	CAWSSLAKSTDTQYF
TRBV20-1	TRBJ2-7	CSASSGFSYEQYF
TRBV20-1	TRBJ2-1	CSARDPSGDNEQFF
TRBV28	TRBJ1-1	CASSSGGDRLNTEAFF
TRBV7-2	TRBJ2-6	CASSLAGAQSSGANVLTF
TRBV20-1	TRBJ2-1	CSATGSLNEQFF
TRBV29-1	TRBJ2-5	CSLTFEGTQYF
TRBV5-1	TRBJ2-3	CASSLTSFSGDTQYF
TRBV6-6	TRBJ2-5	CASSPLGQKETQYF
TRBV5-1	TRBJ2-7	CASSPPGLAYEQYF
TRBV20-1	TRBJ1-2	CSAVAGGSYGYTF
TRBV7-9	TRBJ2-1	CASSQPTFADHPNEQFF
TRBV24-1	TRBJ2-1	CATSAADSNGNEQFF
TRBV30	TRBJ2-1	CAWSQGHEQFF
TRBV29-1	TRBJ1-3	CSAVSGGGNTIYF
TRBV4-3	TRBJ1-4	CASSPGQGLDEKLFF
TRBV5-1	TRBJ2-2	CASSYSGPGELFF
TRBV4-2	TRBJ2-7	CASSQRGQREVDEQYF
TRBV10-3	TRBJ2-1	CATRDSGVYEQFF
TRBV6-1	TRBJ2-3	CASSTLSGATDTQYF
TRBV24-1	TRBJ2-2	CATSDLTPYTGELFF
TRBV11-2	TRBJ2-1	CASSPATLLAGQFF
TRBV15	TRBJ1-1	CATSRDQVGAEAFF
TRBV7-2	TRBJ1-2	CASSSTDFQGAGYTF
TRBV20-1	TRBJ2-1	CSARWGNEQFF
TRBV5-5	TRBJ1-5	CASSFRAGYDQPQHF
TRBV7-8	TRBJ1-4	CASSPNIGQWNEKLFF
TRBV2	TRBJ1-1	CASSSKGGYTEAFF
TRBV7-2	TRBJ2-1	CASSRNRVAEQFF
TRBV20-1	TRBJ1-1	CSARSTRNSRTLGVFF
TRBV6-6	TRBJ2-7	CASSYGGVSYEQYF
TRBV25-1	TRBJ2-1	CASRRSGNEQFF
TRBV10-3	TRBJ2-7	CAISEIGTSAAYEQYF